This record covers a single TCR beta chain. Its specificity is not known. The CDR3 has 15 residues. V lost 4 bases, J lost 4 bases, and 6 bases stayed unmatched. CDR1 and CDR2 (germline): LNHDA, SQIVND (reference sequence). This entry belongs to a study of T cell responses to AZD1222 COVID-19 vaccine. At the level of the study: Researchers grouped second doses given at about 4 or about 12 weeks into one pool.

The data were produced by immunoSEQ multiplex PCR, yet TCRdb's version contains in-frame clones alone and is incomplete. The sample contains under 200,000 clones, roughly 92% of which appear only once. The study, taken as a whole, reports: Donor demographics were predominantly white British with a female majority; clonal diversity may be underestimated.

The specimen was peripheral blood, collected on day 0 of AZD1222 vaccination. The TCR originated in an adult in good health. The rearrangement links TRBV19 to TRBJ1-2; 10 bases line up with TRBD1. The CDR3 DNA follows: TGTGCCAGTAGTAAAAGGGACAGGGGCACCTATGGCTACACCTTC. It is translated as CASSKRDRGTYGYTF.